What follows is one T cell receptor beta chain and its context. Participants' own reports of clinical history determined their cohort assignment. As processed by the authors: Counts of nucleated cells, estimated from reference gene primer amplification, were obtained. Libraries were prepared by immunoSEQ multiplex PCR; TCRdb keeps only in-frame clonotypes and omits some of them. That table is the source of V, J and clone size, and D and trimming were worked out from the DNA. The sample has fewer than 350,000 clones; roughly 90% are singletons. In germline, CDR1 is LNHDA, CDR2 SQIVND (reference sequence). V was pared by 8 bases and J by 4 bases, with 8 bases between. This CDR3 contains 11 residues. This record belongs to a study of blood T cell repertoires in COVID-19. Study details: Samples came from the United States, Italy and Spain, spanning acute and convalescent COVID-19.

This TCR was sampled from a woman aged 25 to 39 who had been exposed to COVID-19. Sequencing input: PBMCs or T cells enriched from blood (not recorded which). The J gene is TRBJ1-2, the V gene TRBV19, with D uncertain. The CDR3 protein is CASEQPYGYTF. The CDR3 DNA is TGTGCCAGTGAACAGCCCTATGGCTACACCTTC.